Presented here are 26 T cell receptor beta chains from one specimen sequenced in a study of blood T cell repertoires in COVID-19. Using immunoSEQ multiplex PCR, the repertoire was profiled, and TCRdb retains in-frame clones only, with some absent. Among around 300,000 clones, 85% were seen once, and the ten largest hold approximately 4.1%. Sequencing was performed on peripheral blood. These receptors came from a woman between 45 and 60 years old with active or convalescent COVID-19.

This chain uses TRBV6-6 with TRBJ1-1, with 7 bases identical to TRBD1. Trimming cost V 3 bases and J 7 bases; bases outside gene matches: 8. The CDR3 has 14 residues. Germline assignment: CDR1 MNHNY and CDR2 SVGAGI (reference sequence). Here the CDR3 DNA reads TGTGCCAGCAGTTATGACAGGGCGGGGAGTGAAGCTTTCTTT. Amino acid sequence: CASSYDRAGSEAFF.

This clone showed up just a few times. CDR3 DNA: TGTGCCAGCAGCTCGGGGAGGGGTATAACTCAGCCCCAGCATTTT. It is translated as CASSSGRGITQPQHF. The chain combines TRBV5-6 with TRBJ1-5, with a tentative D call TRBD1 (5 bases). In germline, CDR1 is SGHDT, CDR2 YYEEEE. This CDR3 is 15 amino acids long. With 3 bases removed from V and 6 bases from J, the gap between germline ends came to 16 bases.

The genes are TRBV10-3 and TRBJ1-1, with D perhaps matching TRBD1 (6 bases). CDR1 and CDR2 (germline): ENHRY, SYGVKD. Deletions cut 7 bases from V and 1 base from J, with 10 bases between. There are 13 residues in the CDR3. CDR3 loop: CAIKGRGNTEAFF. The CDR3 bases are TGTGCCATCAAGGGCAGGGGGAACACTGAAGCTTTCTTT.

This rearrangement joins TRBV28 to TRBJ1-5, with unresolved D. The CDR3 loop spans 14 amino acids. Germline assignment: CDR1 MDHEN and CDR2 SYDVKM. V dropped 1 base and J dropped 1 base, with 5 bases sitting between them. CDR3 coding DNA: TGTGCCAGCAGTTTATCGCTAAGCAATCAGCCCCAGCATTTT. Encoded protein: CASSLSLSNQPQHF.

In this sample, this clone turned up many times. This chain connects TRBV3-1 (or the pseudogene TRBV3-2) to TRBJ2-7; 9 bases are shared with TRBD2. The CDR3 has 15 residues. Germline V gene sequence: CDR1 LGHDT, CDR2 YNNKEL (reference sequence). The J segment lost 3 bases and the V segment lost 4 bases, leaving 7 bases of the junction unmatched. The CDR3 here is CASSPLLAGNYEQYF. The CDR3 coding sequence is TGTGCCAGCAGCCCCCTCCTAGCGGGAAACTACGAGCAGTACTTC.

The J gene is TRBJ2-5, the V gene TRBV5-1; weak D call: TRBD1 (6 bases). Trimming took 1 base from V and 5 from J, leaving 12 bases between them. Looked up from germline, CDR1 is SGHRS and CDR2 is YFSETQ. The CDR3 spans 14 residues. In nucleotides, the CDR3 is TGCGCCAGCAGCTTGTCGCAGCAGGGGGAGACCCAGTACTTC. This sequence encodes CASSLSQQGETQYF.

CDR3 residues: CASSLSPGVYGYTF. In DNA form, the CDR3 reads TGTGCCAGCAGCTTGTCCCCGGGAGTCTATGGCTACACCTTC. The chain is built from TRBV5-4 and TRBJ1-2; D call uncertain. This CDR3 contains 14 residues. The germline V gene has CDR1 SGHNT and CDR2 YYREEE (reference sequence). Trimming pared 1 base from V and 4 bases from J, leaving 11 bases between.

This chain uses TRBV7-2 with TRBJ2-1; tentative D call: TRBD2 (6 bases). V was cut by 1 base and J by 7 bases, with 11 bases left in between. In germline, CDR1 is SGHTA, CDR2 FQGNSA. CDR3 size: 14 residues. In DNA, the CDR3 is TGTGCCAGCAGCTTAGTACTAGCTACAAATGAGCAGTTCTTC. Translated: CASSLVLATNEQFF.

The CDR3 coding sequence is TGTGCCAGCAGTGGAGCCATAGACAGGGGAAACATTCAGTACTTC. Amino acids: CASSGAIDRGNIQYF. V and J are TRBV25-1 and TRBJ2-4; 8 bases agree with TRBD1. CDR1 is MGHDK, CDR2 SYGVNS, per germline. The CDR3 consists of 15 residues. The V and J ends lost 4 bases and 6 bases, in that order; junction bases with no gene match: 8.

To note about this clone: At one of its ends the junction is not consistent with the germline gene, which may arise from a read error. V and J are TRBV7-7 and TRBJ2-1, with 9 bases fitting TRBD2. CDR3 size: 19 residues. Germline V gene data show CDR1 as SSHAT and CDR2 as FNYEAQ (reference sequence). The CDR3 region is CASSQVTSGPQIPYNEQFF. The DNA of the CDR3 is TGTGCTAGCAGCCAGGTCACTAGCGGGCCACAGATACCCTACAATGAGCAGTTCTTC.

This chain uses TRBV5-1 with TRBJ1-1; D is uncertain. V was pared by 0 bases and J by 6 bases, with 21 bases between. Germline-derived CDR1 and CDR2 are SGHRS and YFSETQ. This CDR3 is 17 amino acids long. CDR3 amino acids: CASSLGGMWASDSEAFF. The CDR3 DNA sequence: TGCGCCAGCAGCTTGGGAGGAATGTGGGCCTCGGACTCTGAAGCTTTCTTT.

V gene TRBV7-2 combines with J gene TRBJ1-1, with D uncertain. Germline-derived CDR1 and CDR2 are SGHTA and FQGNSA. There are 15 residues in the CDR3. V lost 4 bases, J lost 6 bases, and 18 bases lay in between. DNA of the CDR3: TGTGCCAGCAGCTCCGACCGTCGAGGAAAGGCTGAAGCTTTCTTT. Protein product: CASSSDRRGKAEAFF.

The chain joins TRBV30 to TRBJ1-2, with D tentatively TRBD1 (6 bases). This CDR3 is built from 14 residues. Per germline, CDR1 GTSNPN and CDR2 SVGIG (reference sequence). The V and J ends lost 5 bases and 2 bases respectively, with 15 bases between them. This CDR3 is CAWDRDRRNYGYTF. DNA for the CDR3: TGTGCCTGGGACCGAGACAGGAGAAACTATGGCTACACCTTC.

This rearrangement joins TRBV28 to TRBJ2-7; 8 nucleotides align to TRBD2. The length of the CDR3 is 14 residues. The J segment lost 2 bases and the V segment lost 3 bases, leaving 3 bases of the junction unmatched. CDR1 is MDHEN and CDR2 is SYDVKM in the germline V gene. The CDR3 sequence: CASSFSGIPYEQYF. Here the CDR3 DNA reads TGTGCCAGCAGTTTTAGCGGGATCCCCTACGAGCAGTACTTC.

The CDR3 loop reads CASSLDGQGAASEQFF. The CDR3 nucleotides are TGTGCCAGCAGCTTAGACGGACAGGGGGCAGCCAGTGAGCAGTTCTTC. The chain has TRBV11-3 and TRBJ2-1; 11 bases match TRBD1. CDR1 is SGHNT and CDR2 is YENEEA in the germline V gene. The V and J ends lost 0 bases and 9 bases, in that order; junction bases with no gene match: 7. This CDR3 region has 16 residues.

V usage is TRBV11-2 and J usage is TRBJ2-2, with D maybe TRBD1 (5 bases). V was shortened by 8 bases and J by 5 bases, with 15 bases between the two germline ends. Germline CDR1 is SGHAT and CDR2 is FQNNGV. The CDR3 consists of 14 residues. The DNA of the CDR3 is TGTGCCAGCCAGGGTGAGGAACCAACCGGGGAGCTGTTTTTT. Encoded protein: CASQGEEPTGELFF.

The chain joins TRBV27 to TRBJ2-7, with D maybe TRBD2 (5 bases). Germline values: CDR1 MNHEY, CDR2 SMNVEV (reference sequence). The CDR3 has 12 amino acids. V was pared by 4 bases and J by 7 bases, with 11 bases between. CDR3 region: CASSSNSGEQYF. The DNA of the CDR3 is TGTGCCAGCAGTTCAAACTCGGGGGAGCAGTACTTC.

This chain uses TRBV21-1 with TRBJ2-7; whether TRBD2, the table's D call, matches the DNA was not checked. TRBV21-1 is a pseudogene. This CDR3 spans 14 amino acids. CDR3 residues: CASSVIRTTYEQYF. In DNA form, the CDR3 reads TGTGCCAGCAGCGTAATAAGGACTACCTACGAGCAGTACTTC.

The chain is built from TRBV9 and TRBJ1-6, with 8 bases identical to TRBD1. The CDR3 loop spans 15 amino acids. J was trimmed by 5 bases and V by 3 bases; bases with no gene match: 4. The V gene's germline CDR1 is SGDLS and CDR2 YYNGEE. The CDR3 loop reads CASSGGTGDNSPLHF. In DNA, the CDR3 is TGTGCCAGCAGCGGGGGGACAGGTGATAATTCACCCCTCCACTTT.

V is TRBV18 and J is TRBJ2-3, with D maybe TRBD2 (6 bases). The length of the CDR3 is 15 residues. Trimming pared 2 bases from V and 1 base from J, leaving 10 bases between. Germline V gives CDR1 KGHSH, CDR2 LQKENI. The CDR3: CASSPEASGTDTQYF. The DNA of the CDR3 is TGTGCCAGCTCACCAGAGGCTAGCGGCACAGATACGCAGTATTTT.

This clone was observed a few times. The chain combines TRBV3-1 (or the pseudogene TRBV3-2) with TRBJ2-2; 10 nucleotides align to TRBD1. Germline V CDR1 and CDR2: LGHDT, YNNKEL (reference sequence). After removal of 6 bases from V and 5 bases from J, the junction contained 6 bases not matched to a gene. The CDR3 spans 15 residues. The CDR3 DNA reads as TGTGCCAGCAGACCTGGGACAGGGGAGACCGGGGAGCTGTTTTTT. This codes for CASRPGTGETGELFF.

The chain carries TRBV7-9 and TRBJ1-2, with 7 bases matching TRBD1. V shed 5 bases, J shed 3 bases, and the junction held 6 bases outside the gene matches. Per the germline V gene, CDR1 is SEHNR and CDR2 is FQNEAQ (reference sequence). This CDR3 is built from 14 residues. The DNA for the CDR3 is TGTGCCAGCAGCACCAGACAGGGACACTATGGCTACACCTTC. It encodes CASSTRQGHYGYTF.

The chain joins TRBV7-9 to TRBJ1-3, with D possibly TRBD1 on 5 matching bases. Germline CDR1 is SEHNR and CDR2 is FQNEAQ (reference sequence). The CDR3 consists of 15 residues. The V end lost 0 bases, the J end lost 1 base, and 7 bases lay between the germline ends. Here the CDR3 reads CASSLAGASGNTIYF. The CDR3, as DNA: TGTGCCAGCAGCTTAGCTGGGGCGTCTGGAAACACCATATATTTT.

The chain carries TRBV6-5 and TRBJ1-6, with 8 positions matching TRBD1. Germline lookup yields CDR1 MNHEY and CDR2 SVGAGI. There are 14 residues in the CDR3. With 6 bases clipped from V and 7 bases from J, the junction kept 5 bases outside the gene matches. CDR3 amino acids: CASSLTGDNSPLHF. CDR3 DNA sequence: TGTGCCAGCAGCCTGACAGGGGACAATTCACCCCTCCACTTT.

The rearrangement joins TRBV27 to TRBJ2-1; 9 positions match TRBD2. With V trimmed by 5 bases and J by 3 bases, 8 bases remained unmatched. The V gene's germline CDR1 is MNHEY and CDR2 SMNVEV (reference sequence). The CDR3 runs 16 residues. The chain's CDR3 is CASSTISGSFYNEQFF. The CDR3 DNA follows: TGTGCCAGCAGTACGATTAGCGGGAGTTTCTACAATGAGCAGTTCTTC.

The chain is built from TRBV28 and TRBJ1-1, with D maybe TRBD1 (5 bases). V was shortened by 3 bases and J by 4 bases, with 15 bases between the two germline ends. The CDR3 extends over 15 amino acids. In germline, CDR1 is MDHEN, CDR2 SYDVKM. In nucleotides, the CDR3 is TGTGCCAGCAGTTTGGGGGGGAGGAGGGTCACTGAAGCTTTCTTT. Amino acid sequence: CASSLGGRRVTEAFF. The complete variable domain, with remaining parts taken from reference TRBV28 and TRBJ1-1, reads DVKVTQSSRYLVKRTGEKVFLECVQDMDHENMFWYRQDPGLGLRLIYFSYDVKMKEKGDIPEGYSVSREKKERFSLILESASTNQTSMYLCASSLGGRRVTEAFFGQGTRLTVV.